Shown below are 2 T cell receptor beta chains from a single sample sequenced in a study of metastatic and nonmetastatic thyroid tumors. TCRdb reprocessed the PCR reads via MiXCR. The sample has about 59,000 clones, about 17% seen once. Among the patients, none had received any treatment before thyroid surgery. Sequencing used blood. The origin of the receptors is a male donor with papillary thyroid cancer or a benign thyroid nodule (not recorded which). Some clones in this sample may be carry-over from other donors' samples.

This clone was found many times. V gene TRBV7-3 combines with J gene TRBJ2-2; D is ambiguous. The V end was cut by 4 bases, the J end by 2 bases, with 5 bases between. The CDR3 totals 13 residues. Germline CDR1 reads SGHTA; CDR2 reads FQGTGA. CDR3 bases: TGTGCCAGCAGCTCACCAAACACCGGGGAGCTGTTTTTT. Protein: CASSSPNTGELFF.

This clone has a count of ten or more. The genes are TRBV30 and TRBJ2-2; D uncertain. CDR1 and CDR2 (germline): GTSNPN, SVGIG (reference sequence). The CDR3 loop spans 15 amino acids. V dropped 0 bases and J dropped 4 bases, with 12 bases sitting between them. CDR3 in DNA: TGTGCCTGGAGTGTAGGTGTGCCTAGCACCGGGGAGCTGTTTTTT. Translating gives CAWSVGVPSTGELFF.